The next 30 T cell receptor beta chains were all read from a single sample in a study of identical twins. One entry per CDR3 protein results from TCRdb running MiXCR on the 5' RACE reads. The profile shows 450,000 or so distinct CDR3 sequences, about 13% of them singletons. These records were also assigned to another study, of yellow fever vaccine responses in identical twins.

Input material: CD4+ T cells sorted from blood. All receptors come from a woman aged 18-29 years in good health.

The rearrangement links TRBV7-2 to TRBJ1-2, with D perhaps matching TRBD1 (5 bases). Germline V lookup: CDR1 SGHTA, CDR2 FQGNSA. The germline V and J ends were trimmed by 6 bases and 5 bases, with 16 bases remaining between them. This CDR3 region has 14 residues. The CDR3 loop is CASRSGAGSYGYTF. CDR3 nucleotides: TGTGCCAGCAGGTCCGGAGCAGGGTCGTATGGCTACACCTTC. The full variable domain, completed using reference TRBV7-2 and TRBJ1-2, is GAGVSQSPSNKVTEKGKDVELRCDPISGHTALYWYRQSLGQGLEFLIYFQGNSAPDKSGLPSDRFSAERTGGSVSTLTIQRTQQEDSAVYLCASRSGAGSYGYTFGSGTRLTVV.

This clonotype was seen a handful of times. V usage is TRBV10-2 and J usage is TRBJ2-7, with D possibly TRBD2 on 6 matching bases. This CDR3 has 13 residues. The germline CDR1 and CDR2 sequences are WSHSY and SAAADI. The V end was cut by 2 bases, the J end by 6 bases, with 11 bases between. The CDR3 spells CASSEVGAGEQYF. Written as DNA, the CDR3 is TGCGCCAGCAGTGAGGTGGGAGCGGGCGAGCAGTACTTC.

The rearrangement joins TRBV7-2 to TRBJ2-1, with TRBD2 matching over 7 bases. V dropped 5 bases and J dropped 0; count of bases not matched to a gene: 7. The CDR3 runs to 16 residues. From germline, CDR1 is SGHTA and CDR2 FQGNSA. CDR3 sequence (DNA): TGTGCCAGCAGCCTACTAGCGCCGAGCTCCTACAATGAGCAGTTCTTC. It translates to CASSLLAPSSYNEQFF.

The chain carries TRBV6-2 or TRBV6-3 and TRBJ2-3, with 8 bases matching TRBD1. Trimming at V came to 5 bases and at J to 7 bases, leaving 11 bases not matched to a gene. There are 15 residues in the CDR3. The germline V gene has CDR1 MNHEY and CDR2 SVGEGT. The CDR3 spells CASSRWTGRRNTQYF. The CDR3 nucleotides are TGTGCCAGCAGTCGATGGACAGGGAGAAGAAATACGCAGTATTTT.

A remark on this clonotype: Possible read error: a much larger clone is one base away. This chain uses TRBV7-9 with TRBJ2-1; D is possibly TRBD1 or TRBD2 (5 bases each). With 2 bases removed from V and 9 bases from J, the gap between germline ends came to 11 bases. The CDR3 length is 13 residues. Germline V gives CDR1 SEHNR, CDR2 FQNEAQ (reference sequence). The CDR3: CASSLMRGGEQFF. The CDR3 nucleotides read TGTGCCAGCAGCTTAATGAGGGGTGGTGAGCAGTTCTTC.

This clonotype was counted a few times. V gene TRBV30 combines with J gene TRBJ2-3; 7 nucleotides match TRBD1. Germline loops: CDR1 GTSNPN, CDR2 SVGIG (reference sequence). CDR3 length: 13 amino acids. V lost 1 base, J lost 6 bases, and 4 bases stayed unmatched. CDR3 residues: CAWSDARGDTQYF. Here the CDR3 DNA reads TGTGCCTGGAGTGATGCCAGGGGGGATACGCAGTATTTT.

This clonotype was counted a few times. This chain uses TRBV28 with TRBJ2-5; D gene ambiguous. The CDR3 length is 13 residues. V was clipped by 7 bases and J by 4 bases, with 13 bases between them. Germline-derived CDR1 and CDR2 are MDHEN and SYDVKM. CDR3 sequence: CASNLPPRETQYF. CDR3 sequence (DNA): TGTGCCAGCAACCTCCCCCCCAGAGAGACCCAGTACTTC.

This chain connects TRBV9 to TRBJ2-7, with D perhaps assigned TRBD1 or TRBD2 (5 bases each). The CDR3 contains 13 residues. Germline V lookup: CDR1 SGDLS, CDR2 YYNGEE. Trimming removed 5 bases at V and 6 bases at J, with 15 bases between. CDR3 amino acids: CASSAGTALEQYF. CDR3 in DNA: TGTGCCAGCAGTGCCGGGACGGCTCTCGAGCAGTACTTC.

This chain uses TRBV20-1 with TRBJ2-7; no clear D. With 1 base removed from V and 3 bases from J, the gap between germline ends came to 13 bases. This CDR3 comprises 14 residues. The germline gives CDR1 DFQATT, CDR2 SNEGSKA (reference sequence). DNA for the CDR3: TGCAGTGCTAGAGGTCTAAGACACATCTACGAGCAGTACTTC. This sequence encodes CSARGLRHIYEQYF.

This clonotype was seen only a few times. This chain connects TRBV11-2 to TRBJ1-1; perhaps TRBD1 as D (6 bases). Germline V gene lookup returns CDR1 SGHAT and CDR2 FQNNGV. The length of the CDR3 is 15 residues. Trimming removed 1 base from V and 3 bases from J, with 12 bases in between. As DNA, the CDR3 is TGTGCCAGCAGCTTAGGCGGGGGCTGGTACACTGAAGCTTTCTTT. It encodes CASSLGGGWYTEAFF.

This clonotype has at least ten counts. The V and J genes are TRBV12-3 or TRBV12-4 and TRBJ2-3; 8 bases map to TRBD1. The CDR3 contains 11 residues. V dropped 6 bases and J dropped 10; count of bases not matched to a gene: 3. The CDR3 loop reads CASSLTGAQYF. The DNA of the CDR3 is TGTGCCAGCAGCCTGACAGGGGCGCAGTATTTT.

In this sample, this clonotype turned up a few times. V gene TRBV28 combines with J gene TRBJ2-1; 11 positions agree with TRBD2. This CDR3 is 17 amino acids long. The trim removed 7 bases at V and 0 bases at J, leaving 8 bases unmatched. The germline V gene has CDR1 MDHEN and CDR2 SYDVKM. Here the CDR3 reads CASTTSGGRSSYNEQFF. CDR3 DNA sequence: TGTGCCAGCACAACTAGCGGGGGCCGGAGCTCCTACAATGAGCAGTTCTTC.

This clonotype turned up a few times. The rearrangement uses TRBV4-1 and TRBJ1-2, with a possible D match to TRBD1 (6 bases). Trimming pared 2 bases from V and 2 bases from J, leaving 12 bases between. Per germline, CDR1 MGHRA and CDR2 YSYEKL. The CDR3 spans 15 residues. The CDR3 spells CASSQPTGRNYGYTF. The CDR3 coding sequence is TGCGCCAGCAGCCAACCGACAGGCCGAAACTATGGCTACACCTTC.

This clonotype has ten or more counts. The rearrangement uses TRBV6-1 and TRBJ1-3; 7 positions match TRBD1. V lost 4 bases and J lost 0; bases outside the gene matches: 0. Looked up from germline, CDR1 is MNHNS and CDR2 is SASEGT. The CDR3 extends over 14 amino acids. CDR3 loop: CASSGDSSGNTIYF. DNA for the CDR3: TGTGCCAGCAGTGGGGACAGCTCTGGAAACACCATATATTTT.

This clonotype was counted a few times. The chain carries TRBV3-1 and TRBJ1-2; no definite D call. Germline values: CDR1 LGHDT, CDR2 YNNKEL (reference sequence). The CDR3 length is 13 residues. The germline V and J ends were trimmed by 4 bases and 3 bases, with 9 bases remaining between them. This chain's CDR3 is CASSPGLDYGYTF. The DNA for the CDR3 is TGTGCCAGCAGCCCCGGGCTGGACTATGGCTACACCTTC. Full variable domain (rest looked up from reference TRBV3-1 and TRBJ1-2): DTAVSQTPKYLVTQMGNDKSIKCEQNLGHDTMYWYKQDSKKFLKIMFSYNNKELIINETVPNRFSPKSPDKAHLNLHINSLELGDSAVYFCASSPGLDYGYTFGSGTRLTVV.

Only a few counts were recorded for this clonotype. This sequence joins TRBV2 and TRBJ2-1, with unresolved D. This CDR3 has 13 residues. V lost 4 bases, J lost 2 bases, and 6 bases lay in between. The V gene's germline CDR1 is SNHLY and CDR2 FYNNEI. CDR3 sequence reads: CASSALAYNEQFF. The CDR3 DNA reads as TGTGCCAGCAGTGCTCTTGCCTACAATGAGCAGTTCTTC.

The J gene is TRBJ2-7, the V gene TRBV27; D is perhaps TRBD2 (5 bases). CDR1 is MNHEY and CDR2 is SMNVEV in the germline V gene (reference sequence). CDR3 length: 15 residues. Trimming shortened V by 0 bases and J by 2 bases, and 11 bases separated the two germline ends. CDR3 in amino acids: CASSLSGSTPYEQYF. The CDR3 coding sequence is TGTGCCAGCAGTTTATCGGGGAGCACACCCTACGAGCAGTACTTC.

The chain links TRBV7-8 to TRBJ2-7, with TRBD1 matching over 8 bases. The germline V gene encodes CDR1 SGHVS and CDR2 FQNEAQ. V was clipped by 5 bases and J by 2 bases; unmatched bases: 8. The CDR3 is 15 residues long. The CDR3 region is CASSLRTGGTYEQYF. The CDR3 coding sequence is TGTGCCAGCAGCCTTAGAACAGGGGGGACCTACGAGCAGTACTTC. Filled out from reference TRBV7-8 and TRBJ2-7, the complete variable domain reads GAGVSQSPRYKVAKRGQDVALRCDPISGHVSLFWYQQALGQGPEFLTYFQNEAQLDKSGLPSDRFFAERPEGSVSTLKIQRTQQEDSAVYLCASSLRTGGTYEQYFGPGTRLTVT.

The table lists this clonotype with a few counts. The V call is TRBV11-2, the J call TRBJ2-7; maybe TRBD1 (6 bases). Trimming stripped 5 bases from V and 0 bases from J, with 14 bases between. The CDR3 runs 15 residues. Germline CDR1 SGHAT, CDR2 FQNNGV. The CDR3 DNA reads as TGTGCCAGCAGCCACCTCCGGGACAACTCCTACGAGCAGTACTTC. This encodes CASSHLRDNSYEQYF.

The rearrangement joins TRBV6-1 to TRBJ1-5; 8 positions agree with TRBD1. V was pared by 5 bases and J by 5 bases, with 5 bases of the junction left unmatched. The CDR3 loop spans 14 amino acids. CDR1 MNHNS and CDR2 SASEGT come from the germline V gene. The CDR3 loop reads CASSPRQGYQPQHF. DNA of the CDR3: TGTGCCAGCAGTCCCCGACAGGGGTATCAGCCCCAGCATTTT.

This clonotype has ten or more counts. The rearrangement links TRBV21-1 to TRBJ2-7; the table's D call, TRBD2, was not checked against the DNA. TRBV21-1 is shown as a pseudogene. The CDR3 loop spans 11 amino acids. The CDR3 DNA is TGTGCCAGCAGAGGGGCCCCCGAGCAGTACTTC. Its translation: CASRGAPEQYF.

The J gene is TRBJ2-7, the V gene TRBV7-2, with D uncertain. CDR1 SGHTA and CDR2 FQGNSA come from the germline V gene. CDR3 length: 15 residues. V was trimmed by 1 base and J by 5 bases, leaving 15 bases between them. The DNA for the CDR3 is TGTGCCAGCAGCTTAGTTGTATACCGACGGAACGAGCAGTACTTC. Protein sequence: CASSLVVYRRNEQYF.

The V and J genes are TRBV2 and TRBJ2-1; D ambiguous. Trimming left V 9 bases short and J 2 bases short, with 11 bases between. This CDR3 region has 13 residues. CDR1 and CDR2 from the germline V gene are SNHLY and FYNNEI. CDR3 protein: CASSNNPYNEQFF. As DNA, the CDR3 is TGTGCCAGTAGCAATAACCCCTACAATGAGCAGTTCTTC.

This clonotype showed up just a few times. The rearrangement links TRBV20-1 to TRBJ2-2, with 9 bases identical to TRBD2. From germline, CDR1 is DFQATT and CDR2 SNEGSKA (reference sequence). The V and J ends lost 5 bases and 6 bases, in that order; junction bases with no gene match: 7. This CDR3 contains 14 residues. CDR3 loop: CSAPPRLAAGELFF. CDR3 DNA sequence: TGCAGTGCTCCACCAAGACTAGCGGCCGGGGAGCTGTTTTTT.

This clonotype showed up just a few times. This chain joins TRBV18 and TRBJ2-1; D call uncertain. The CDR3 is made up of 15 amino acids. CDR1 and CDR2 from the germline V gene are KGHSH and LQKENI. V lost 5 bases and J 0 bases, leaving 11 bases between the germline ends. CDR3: CASSKALSSYNEQFF. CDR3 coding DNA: TGTGCCAGCTCAAAGGCCCTCAGCTCCTACAATGAGCAGTTCTTC. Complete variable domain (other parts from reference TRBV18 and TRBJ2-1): NAGVMQNPRHLVRRRGQEARLRCSPMKGHSHVYWYRQLPEEGLKFMVYLQKENIIDESGMPKERFSAEFPKEGPSILRIQQVVRGDSAAYFCASSKALSSYNEQFFGPGTRLTVL.

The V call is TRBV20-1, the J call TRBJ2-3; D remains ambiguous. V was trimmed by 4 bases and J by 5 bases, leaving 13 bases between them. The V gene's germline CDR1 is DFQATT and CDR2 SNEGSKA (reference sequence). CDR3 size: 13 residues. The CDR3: CSATGLSGDTQYF. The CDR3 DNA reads TGCAGTGCTACCGGGCTCTCGGGAGATACGCAGTATTTT.

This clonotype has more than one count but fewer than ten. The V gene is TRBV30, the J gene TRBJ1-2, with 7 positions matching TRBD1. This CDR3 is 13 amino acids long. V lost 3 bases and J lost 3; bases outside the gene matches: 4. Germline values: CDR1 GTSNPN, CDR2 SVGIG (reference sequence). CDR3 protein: CAWSAGQYYGYTF. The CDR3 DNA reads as TGTGCCTGGAGCGCGGGACAGTACTATGGCTACACCTTC.

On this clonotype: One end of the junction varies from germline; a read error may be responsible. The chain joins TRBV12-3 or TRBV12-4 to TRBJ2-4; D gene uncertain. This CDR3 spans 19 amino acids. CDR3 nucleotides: TGTACCAGCAGTTCCAACCGACCAGAAGGTCGTTTAGCCAAAAACATTCAGTACTTC. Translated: CTSSSNRPEGRLAKNIQYF.

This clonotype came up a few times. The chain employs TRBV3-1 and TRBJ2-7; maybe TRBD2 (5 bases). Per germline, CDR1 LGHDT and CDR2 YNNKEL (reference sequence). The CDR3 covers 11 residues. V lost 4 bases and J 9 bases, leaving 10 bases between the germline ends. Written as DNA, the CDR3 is TGTGCCAGCAGCCGATCGGAGGTGCAGTACTTC. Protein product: CASSRSEVQYF.

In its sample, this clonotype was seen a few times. The CDR3 DNA sequence: TGTGCCAGCAGCTTAGATAACAGACTAAGCACAGATACGCAGTATTTT. It codes for CASSLDNRLSTDTQYF. The J gene is TRBJ2-3, the V gene TRBV7-8, with D maybe TRBD2 (5 bases). Germline CDR1 is SGHVS and CDR2 is FQNEAQ. Trimming took 1 base from V and 0 from J, leaving 11 bases between them. There are 16 residues in the CDR3.